Below are 31 T cell receptor beta chains sequenced from a single sample in a study of blood T cell repertoires in COVID-19. This table comes from immunoSEQ multiplex PCR, and its TCRdb copy is limited to in-frame clones, with some not included. The sample has 250,000 to 300,000 clones; approximately 88% are singletons. Sequenced sample: PBMCs or T cells enriched from blood (not recorded which). The receptors derive from a woman in her 40s who had recovered from COVID-19.

The rearrangement joins TRBV18 to TRBJ1-3; 9 bases match TRBD1. Unmatched junction bases numbered 6, after V lost 3 bases and J lost 0 bases. CDR1 and CDR2 from the germline V gene are KGHSH and LQKENI. The CDR3 totals 17 residues. The CDR3 spells CASSPTGTGSSGNTIYF. The CDR3 nucleotides are TGTGCCAGCTCACCTACCGGGACAGGGTCCTCTGGAAACACCATATATTTT.

V is TRBV19 and J is TRBJ2-1; 12 bases align to TRBD2. Germline V gene sequence: CDR1 LNHDA, CDR2 SQIVND (reference sequence). The junction had 11 bases not matched to a gene; V was cut back by 3 bases and J by 8 bases. There are 17 residues in the CDR3. CDR3 loop: CASSIRTSGTGGDEQFF. CDR3 sequence (DNA): TGTGCCAGTAGTATTAGGACTAGCGGGACCGGGGGGGATGAGCAGTTCTTC.

This clone has only a few counts. V and J are TRBV3-1 (or the pseudogene TRBV3-2) and TRBJ1-2; D perhaps matches TRBD1 (6 bases). The CDR3 is made up of 15 amino acids. CDR1 and CDR2 from the germline V gene are LGHDT and YNNKEL (reference sequence). V shed 3 bases and J shed 4 bases, with 15 bases lying between them. DNA of the CDR3: TGTGCCAGCAGCCATCCTATAGCGGGGGCCTATGGCTACACCTTC. Amino acids: CASSHPIAGAYGYTF.

This clone was picked up one time. The V and J genes are TRBV7-2 and TRBJ2-1, with 10 bases identical to TRBD1. Germline CDR1 reads SGHTA; CDR2 reads FQGNSA. The V segment lost 3 bases and the J segment 3 bases; nucleotides outside the gene matches: 2. This CDR3 has 15 amino acids. DNA of the CDR3: TGTGCCAGCAGCTTCGACAGGGGGCTCTACAATGAGCAGTTCTTC. Amino acid sequence: CASSFDRGLYNEQFF.

This chain links TRBV18 with TRBJ1-1; D is unclear. The CDR3 runs to 13 residues. The V gene lost 3 bases and the J gene lost 1 base, with 6 bases spanning the gap. Germline V gene lookup returns CDR1 KGHSH and CDR2 LQKENI. CDR3 sequence reads: CASSPGRNTEAFF. The CDR3 nucleotides read TGTGCCAGCTCACCTGGGCGGAACACTGAAGCTTTCTTT.

This clone was seen just once. This chain connects TRBV10-1 to TRBJ2-7; 10 bases fit TRBD1. CDR1 is WNHNN, CDR2 SYGVQD, per germline (reference sequence). The CDR3 totals 15 residues. Trimming took 6 bases from V and 3 from J; bases not matched to a gene: 8. This CDR3 reads CASSGGTGVYYEQYF. DNA of the CDR3: TGCGCCAGCAGCGGTGGGACAGGGGTTTACTACGAGCAGTACTTC.

The rearrangement uses TRBV27 and TRBJ2-1; TRBD1 is a possible D gene (5 bases). CDR1 and CDR2 from the germline V gene are MNHEY and SMNVEV (reference sequence). This CDR3 spans 13 amino acids. The V end was cut by 5 bases, the J end by 2 bases, with 7 bases between. The CDR3 nucleotides read TGTGCCAGCAGTCTGGACACCTACAATGAGCAGTTCTTC. Its translation: CASSLDTYNEQFF.

For this clone: A junction end diverges from the germline sequence, so it may reflect a read error. The chain joins TRBV2 to TRBJ2-3; 9 nucleotides agree with TRBD2. Germline CDR1 SNHLY, CDR2 FYNNEI. The CDR3 loop spans 13 amino acids. CDR3 in amino acids: CAGRTSGTDTQYF. The CDR3 coding sequence is TGTGCCGGCAGGACTAGCGGCACAGATACGCAGTATTTT.

The chain recombines TRBV7-2 with TRBJ2-7; TRBD2 matches 8 bases. J lost 10 bases, V lost 5 bases, and 13 bases had no gene match. The CDR3 runs 14 residues. Germline values: CDR1 SGHTA, CDR2 FQGNSA. CDR3 nucleotide sequence: TGTGCCAGCAGCCAGGCAGTAGCGGGGTTGGATCAGTACTTC. The encoded protein is CASSQAVAGLDQYF.

The genes are TRBV5-1 and TRBJ1-1, with 7 nucleotides matching TRBD1. Looked up from germline, CDR1 is SGHRS and CDR2 is YFSETQ. V shed 4 bases, J shed 0 bases, and the junction held 27 bases outside the gene matches. CDR3 size: 22 residues. CDR3 sequence: CASSTPEPKTRQGGAMNTEAFF. CDR3 nucleotide sequence: TGCGCCAGCAGCACGCCGGAGCCGAAAACTCGACAGGGTGGCGCAATGAACACTGAAGCTTTCTTT.

The chain employs TRBV15 and TRBJ2-1; 8 bases align to TRBD2. CDR3 length equals 20 residues. Losses at the gene ends were 0 bases for V and 7 bases for J; bases not matched to a gene: 20. Germline V gene lookup returns CDR1 LNHNV and CDR2 YYDKDF (reference sequence). The CDR3, as DNA: TGTGCCACCAGCAGAGATTTGGGTTCGGTTGCCGTCGGGGGGGTAAATGAGCAGTTCTTC. Protein: CATSRDLGSVAVGGVNEQFF.

V is TRBV15 and J is TRBJ1-2; possible D gene TRBD1, 5 bases. V shed 2 bases and J shed 7 bases, with 20 bases lying between them. CDR1 and CDR2 (germline): LNHNV, YYDKDF (reference sequence). The CDR3 length is 16 residues. DNA of the CDR3: TGTGCCACCAGCAGAAGAGTAGCAGGGAATTCCGCTGGCTACACCTTC. Amino acid sequence: CATSRRVAGNSAGYTF.

The rearrangement links TRBV11-2 to TRBJ2-7; 7 nucleotides match TRBD2. J gave up 4 bases and V 0 bases, and 15 bases lay outside the gene matches. The CDR3 is 18 residues long. CDR1 and CDR2 from the germline V gene are SGHAT and FQNNGV. The CDR3 loop is CASSLDWPAGDHFYEQYF. The CDR3 region has the DNA TGTGCCAGCAGCTTAGATTGGCCCGCGGGAGACCACTTTTACGAGCAGTACTTC.

The rearrangement uses TRBV6-5 and TRBJ2-3; 11 nucleotides line up with TRBD2. Germline CDR1 MNHEY, CDR2 SVGAGI. The V segment lost 2 bases and the J segment 7 bases; nucleotides outside the gene matches: 5. CDR3 size: 15 residues. CDR3 bases: TGTGCCAGCAGTTACGGTAGCGGGAGGGCCCATACGCAGTATTTT. As protein: CASSYGSGRAHTQYF.

This clone was recorded once. The rearrangement uses TRBV9 and TRBJ1-2; TRBD1 might be the D (5 bases). V was cut by 1 base and J by 6 bases, with 13 bases left in between. The CDR3 spans 14 residues. Germline values: CDR1 SGDLS, CDR2 YYNGEE. The CDR3 bases are TGTGCCAGCAGCGTATCTGGGGCAATGGATGGCTACACCTTC. The encoded protein is CASSVSGAMDGYTF.

The rearrangement joins TRBV19 to TRBJ2-3; D is unresolved. V lost 3 bases and J 4 bases, leaving 14 bases between the germline ends. The length of the CDR3 is 15 residues. Per germline, CDR1 LNHDA and CDR2 SQIVND (reference sequence). The CDR3 protein is CASSIAALPADTQYF. The CDR3 nucleotides are TGTGCCAGTAGTATCGCGGCCCTCCCTGCAGATACGCAGTATTTT.

V gene TRBV3-1 (or the pseudogene TRBV3-2) combines with J gene TRBJ2-2, with D hard to call. Germline CDR1 is LGHDT and CDR2 is YNNKEL (reference sequence). V lost 4 bases and J 4 bases, leaving 13 bases between the germline ends. CDR3 size: 15 residues. CDR3 bases: TGTGCCAGCAGCCCAGATCAACTTGTCACCGGGGAGCTGTTTTTT. Translating it yields CASSPDQLVTGELFF.

V and J are TRBV28 and TRBJ1-1; 8 bases fit TRBD1. The germline V gene has CDR1 MDHEN and CDR2 SYDVKM. CDR3 size: 15 residues. V was pared by 6 bases and J by 0 bases, with 6 bases of the junction left unmatched. The DNA for the CDR3 is TGTGCCAGCAGACCAGCGACAGGGGTGAACACTGAAGCTTTCTTT. Its protein product is CASRPATGVNTEAFF.

This clone was detected only a few times. This chain uses TRBV9 with TRBJ1-1; possibly TRBD1 for D (5 bases). CDR3 length: 15 residues. V was cut by 0 bases and J by 5 bases, with 14 bases left in between. Germline V gene data show CDR1 as SGDLS and CDR2 as YYNGEE. The chain's CDR3 is CASSVVSSGNTEAFF. For the CDR3, the DNA is TGTGCCAGCAGCGTAGTAAGCTCAGGGAATACTGAAGCTTTCTTT.

A single count supports this clone. The rearrangement uses TRBV7-3 and TRBJ1-6, with TRBD1 as a possible D gene (6 bases). V dropped 5 bases and J dropped 5 bases, with 10 bases sitting between them. CDR3 length: 14 amino acids. The germline CDR1 and CDR2 sequences are SGHTA and FQGTGA. DNA of the CDR3: TGTGCCAGCAGCGTAGGACAGAATAATTCACCCCTCCACTTT. Translating gives CASSVGQNNSPLHF.

The chain carries TRBV30 and TRBJ1-2, with D uncertain. This CDR3 is 15 amino acids long. Germline CDR1 reads GTSNPN; CDR2 reads SVGIG (reference sequence). V dropped 2 bases and J dropped 2 bases, with 15 bases sitting between them. In DNA, the CDR3 is TGTGCCTGGAGTCAACCCAGAGGAGGGAACTATGGCTACACCTTC. The encoded protein is CAWSQPRGGNYGYTF.

In this sample, this clone turned up once. This chain links TRBV29-1 with TRBJ2-1, with D maybe TRBD2 (6 bases). The length of the CDR3 is 14 residues. Per germline, CDR1 SQVTM and CDR2 ANQGSEA. The CDR3 protein is CGSRTSGPYNEQFF. CDR3 nucleotides: TGCGGATCCCGGACCAGCGGGCCCTACAATGAGCAGTTCTTC.

The rearrangement joins TRBV5-1 to TRBJ1-5, with 7 bases matching TRBD1. Per the germline V gene, CDR1 is SGHRS and CDR2 is YFSETQ. V was clipped by 4 bases and J by 2 bases; unmatched bases: 3. The CDR3 extends over 14 amino acids. As DNA, the CDR3 is TGCGCCAGCAGCGCTCAGGGGGGCAATCAGCCCCAGCATTTT. Its translation: CASSAQGGNQPQHF.

This chain links TRBV27 with TRBJ2-3, with unresolved D. Germline lookup yields CDR1 MNHEY and CDR2 SMNVEV (reference sequence). The CDR3 loop spans 14 amino acids. V lost 4 bases, J lost 4 bases, and 12 bases lay in between. CDR3 sequence: CASSYKYLADTQYF. The CDR3 nucleotides read TGTGCCAGCAGTTATAAGTATCTAGCAGATACGCAGTATTTT.

The rearrangement links TRBV7-9 to TRBJ2-2; TRBD1 agrees at 11 bases. Trimming took 5 bases from V and 3 from J; bases not matched to a gene: 8. Germline CDR1 reads SEHNR; CDR2 reads FQNEAQ (reference sequence). There are 17 residues in the CDR3. The CDR3 coding sequence is TGTGCCAGCAGCCGAGGACAGGGGGCTTTGGACACCGGGGAGCTGTTTTTT. Protein: CASSRGQGALDTGELFF.

The chain combines TRBV7-9 with TRBJ1-4; the D gene is possibly TRBD1 (5 bases). Germline V CDR1 and CDR2: SEHNR, FQNEAQ (reference sequence). Trimming cost V 2 bases and J 8 bases, with 15 bases left between them. CDR3 length: 15 residues. The CDR3 nucleotides read TGTGCCAGCAGCTTACCTGGGACTCCGCGGGAAAAACTGTTTTTT. Amino acid sequence: CASSLPGTPREKLFF.

The rearrangement uses TRBV25-1 and TRBJ1-2, with D perhaps TRBD1 (6 bases). The germline CDR1 and CDR2 sequences are MGHDK and SYGVNS. This CDR3 spans 11 amino acids. The germline V and J ends were trimmed by 6 bases and 7 bases, with 9 bases remaining between them. The CDR3 is CASSGGAGYTF. The DNA for the CDR3 is TGTGCCAGCAGCGGGGGGGCTGGCTACACCTTC.

The chain has TRBV27 and TRBJ2-3; maybe TRBD2 (6 bases). The germline V and J ends were trimmed by 6 bases and 5 bases, with 12 bases remaining between them. Germline CDR1 reads MNHEY; CDR2 reads SMNVEV (reference sequence). The CDR3 is 13 residues long. CDR3 in DNA: TGTGCCAGCAGGGGATTGGGGGGAGATACGCAGTATTTT. Translated: CASRGLGGDTQYF.

The chain couples TRBV4-1 to TRBJ1-2, with 9 bases that match TRBD1. With 1 base clipped from V and 7 bases from J, the junction kept 13 bases outside the gene matches. The germline gives CDR1 MGHRA, CDR2 YSYEKL. CDR3 length: 17 amino acids. CDR3: CASSQVNTQGARSGYTF. The DNA for the CDR3 is TGCGCCAGCAGCCAAGTTAATACACAGGGGGCGCGAAGTGGCTACACCTTC.

The chain links TRBV5-1 to TRBJ2-7; 8 nucleotides align to TRBD1. The length of the CDR3 is 15 residues. Trimming removed 5 bases from V and 0 bases from J; junction bases left unmatched: 7. The germline gives CDR1 SGHRS, CDR2 YFSETQ. This chain's CDR3 is CASSRDRGGSYEQYF. The CDR3 bases are TGCGCCAGCAGTCGTGACAGGGGTGGCTCCTACGAGCAGTACTTC.

The chain uses TRBV3-1 (or the pseudogene TRBV3-2) and TRBJ1-6, with D perhaps TRBD1 (6 bases). Between the trimmed V and J ends, which lost 4 bases and 5 bases, there was a span of 12 bases. CDR3 size: 15 residues. Germline CDR1 reads LGHDT; CDR2 reads YNNKEL (reference sequence). The CDR3 reads CASSRKWTDNSPLHF. DNA of the CDR3: TGTGCCAGCAGCCGGAAATGGACAGATAATTCACCCCTCCACTTT.